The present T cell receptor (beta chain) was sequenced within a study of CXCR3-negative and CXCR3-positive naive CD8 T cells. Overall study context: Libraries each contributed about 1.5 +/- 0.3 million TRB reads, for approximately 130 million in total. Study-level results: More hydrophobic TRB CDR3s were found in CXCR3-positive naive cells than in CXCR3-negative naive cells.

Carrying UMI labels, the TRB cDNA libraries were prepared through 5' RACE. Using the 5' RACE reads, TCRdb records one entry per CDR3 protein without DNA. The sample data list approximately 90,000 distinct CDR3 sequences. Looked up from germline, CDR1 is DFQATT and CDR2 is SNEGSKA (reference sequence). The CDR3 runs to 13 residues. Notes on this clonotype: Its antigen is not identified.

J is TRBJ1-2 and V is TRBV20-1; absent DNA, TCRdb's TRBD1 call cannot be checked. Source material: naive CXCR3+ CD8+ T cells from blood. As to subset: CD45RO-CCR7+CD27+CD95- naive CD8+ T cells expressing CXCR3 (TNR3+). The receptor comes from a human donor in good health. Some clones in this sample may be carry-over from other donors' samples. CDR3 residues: CSARDQRGPGYTF.